This TCR beta chain was recovered during a study of blood T cell repertoires in COVID-19 (dated by TCRdb to about 2020). Concerning the study at large: Collaborator samples came from the United States, Italy and Spain and covered acute and convalescent phases of COVID-19. The material from the prospective study consisted of cDNA or gDNA derived from T cells, B-cell-depleted T cells, or PBMCs. Subjects who had been exposed to COVID-19, were actively infected with it, or had recovered from it provided the deeply sampled blood TCRbeta repertoires that made up the dataset. The repertoires were released in a freely available public database intended as a resource for research on the immune response to SARS-CoV-2. Samples came from the ongoing ImmuneRACE study (first 160 participants) plus 1,254 subjects from 6 global collaborators. Nearly every sample came with metadata listing a de-identified subject ID, COVID-19 status, age in years and sex. Where HLA class I and class II types were available, the types were taken from metadata supplied by the sample provider, not from assay-based typing. What the work shows at the level of the full study, not this receptor alone: Clinical and demographic metadata were provided uncurated, with the amount varying by source and participant.

Concerning this clone itself: It has no known antigen specificity. Per-nucleotide qualities are absent, and no much larger clonotype sits a single base away. The same CDR3 also results from other DNA sequences found in this sample.

The immunoSEQ Assay, a bias-controlled multiplex PCR, was used to amplify TCRbeta CDR3 regions from genomic DNA. Per the original workflow: The number of nucleated cells in each sample was estimated from the amplification of reference gene primers within the assay. Sequence reads were collapsed and filtered to measure the absolute abundance of every unique TCRbeta CDR3 rearrangement. For each sample, productive Simpson clonality was calculated as the square root of Simpson's diversity index across productive rearrangements. The table comes from immuneACCESS by way of TCRdb, which keeps in-frame sequences with V and J called. Part of the clones is missing from these tables; in studies checked, under half for an unresolved V gene and the rest for unknown reasons. V, J and clone size are taken as reported in that table, and D and trimming were inferred from the DNA itself. In this sample the table shows 250,000 to 300,000 clones, around 88% of which occur a single time. Approximately 7.2% of the sample goes to the ten largest clones.

Another Seattle source contributed samples from volunteer blood donors who had recovered from COVID-19. The collaborating institutions used their own protocols to collect whole blood in K2EDTA tubes. For TCRbeta analysis, collaborator samples were shipped as frozen whole blood, as isolated PBMCs, or as DNA extracted from either sample type. According to the germline V gene (reference sequence), CDR1 reads SEHNR and CDR2 reads FQNEAQ. V is shortened by 2 bases, J by 4 bases, and the region joining them spans 6 bases. Reading from cysteine to phenylalanine, the CDR3 counts 12 amino acids. Solely the CDR3 DNA is kept, with 36 bases framed from the first base.

Sequencing used peripheral blood. The receptor's source is a woman in her thirties who had recovered from COVID-19. The V and J genes are TRBV7-9 and TRBJ2-7; no D gene is confidently identified. The bases are TGTGCCAGCAGCTTAAAGGAGTACGAGCAGTACTTC. It specifies CASSLKEYEQYF.